The 21 T cell receptor beta chains below were found in one sample sequenced in a study of T cell responses to AZD1222 COVID-19 vaccine. Profiled with immunoSEQ multiplex PCR; TCRdb holds only in-frame clones, not every one. This table holds approximately 180,000 clones, approximately 90% found once. The sample consisted of peripheral blood, taken 28 days after the second dose of the MenACWY control vaccine. All receptors derive from an adult who received the MenACWY meningococcal vaccine as a control.

This clone was detected once. The chain has TRBV10-3 and TRBJ2-7; 9 bases fit TRBD1. Germline-derived CDR1 and CDR2 are ENHRY and SYGVKD. After removal of 5 bases from V and 7 bases from J, the junction contained 9 bases not matched to a gene. This CDR3 is 14 amino acids long. The CDR3 DNA reads TGTGCCATCAGTCTGACAGGGGGAATGGAGGAGCAGTACTTC. This translates into CAISLTGGMEEQYF.

The chain has TRBV7-9 and TRBJ2-3; D possibly corresponds to TRBD2 (6 bases). Per germline, CDR1 SEHNR and CDR2 FQNEAQ (reference sequence). The CDR3 runs to 16 residues. The V end was cut by 0 bases, the J end by 3 bases, with 13 bases between. The chain's CDR3 is CASSLALSGETDTQYF. CDR3 bases: TGTGCCAGCAGCTTAGCGCTTTCGGGGGAAACAGATACGCAGTATTTT.

The V and J genes are TRBV3-1 (or the pseudogene TRBV3-2) and TRBJ1-1, with TRBD1 matching over 10 bases. This CDR3 has 15 residues. V shed 4 bases and J 5 bases; nucleotides not matched to a gene: 7. Germline CDR1 and CDR2: LGHDT and YNNKEL (reference sequence). The CDR3 loop is CASSLGGQGKTEAFF. CDR3 DNA sequence: TGTGCCAGCAGCCTAGGGGGACAGGGGAAAACTGAAGCTTTCTTT.

The rearrangement links TRBV28 to TRBJ1-1, with a weak D call TRBD1 (6 bases). Germline assignment: CDR1 MDHEN and CDR2 SYDVKM. The V end lost 6 bases, the J end lost 0 bases, and 11 bases lay between the germline ends. The CDR3 length is 14 residues. CDR3 DNA sequence: TGTGCCAGCAGCCGACAGGTTATGAACACTGAAGCTTTCTTT. Translated: CASSRQVMNTEAFF.

The DNA of the CDR3 is TGTGCCAGCAGTTTACTCGTTAGCGACGAGCAGTACTTC. Translation gives CASSLLVSDEQYF. The J gene is TRBJ2-7, the V gene TRBV12-3 or TRBV12-4; D perhaps matches TRBD2 (5 bases). Trimming shortened V by 2 bases and J by 5 bases, and 10 bases separated the two germline ends. CDR3 length equals 13 residues.

V and J are TRBV6-5 and TRBJ1-1; D gene ambiguous. This CDR3 is 14 amino acids long. Germline V CDR1 and CDR2: MNHEY, SVGAGI. Trimming pared 5 bases from V and 0 bases from J, leaving 10 bases between. The DNA for the CDR3 is TGTGCCAGCAGTCTACATACTTTGAACACTGAAGCTTTCTTT. Its translation: CASSLHTLNTEAFF.

CDR3 bases: TGTGCCAGCAGCCAGAGGACAGTGAGGGCCGGGGAGCTGTTTTTT. Translating gives CASSQRTVRAGELFF. The chain combines TRBV3-1 (or the pseudogene TRBV3-2) with TRBJ2-2; the D gene is possibly TRBD1 (6 bases). The CDR3 is 15 amino acids. Trimming shortened V by 3 bases and J by 6 bases, and 14 bases separated the two germline ends. Germline CDR1 is LGHDT and CDR2 is YNNKEL (reference sequence).

CDR3 amino acids: CASSYSSRTSEQYF. In DNA, the CDR3 is TGTGCCAGCAGTTACTCTTCCCGGACCTCCGAGCAGTACTTC. The rearrangement links TRBV6-5 to TRBJ2-7, with D unresolved. V lost 0 bases to trimming and J lost 6 bases, with 12 bases between them. The CDR3 has 14 amino acids. Germline loops: CDR1 MNHEY, CDR2 SVGAGI.

The chain uses TRBV25-1 and TRBJ2-7; perhaps D is TRBD1 or TRBD2 (5 bases each). CDR1 MGHDK and CDR2 SYGVNS come from the germline V gene. V shed 2 bases and J shed 7 bases, with 12 bases lying between them. The CDR3 sequence is 13 residues long. The CDR3 loop is CASSERGAREQYF. DNA of the CDR3: TGTGCCAGCAGTGAACGAGGGGCTCGGGAGCAGTACTTC.

The chain employs TRBV5-1 and TRBJ2-7; maybe TRBD1 (5 bases). The CDR3 covers 15 residues. V was shortened by 7 bases and J by 3 bases, with 20 bases between the two germline ends. Germline V gene lookup returns CDR1 SGHRS and CDR2 YFSETQ. CDR3 bases: TGCGCCAGCCGAGATCAGCAGACAGCCCACTACGAGCAGTACTTC. This gives the protein CASRDQQTAHYEQYF.

This clone was seen more than once but under ten times. The gene calls are TRBV11-3 and TRBJ2-1; D is undetermined. CDR1 is SGHNT, CDR2 YENEEA, per germline. The CDR3 is 13 amino acids. V shed 3 bases and J shed 4 bases, with 7 bases lying between them. The CDR3: CASSFGQYNEQFF. The DNA of the CDR3 is TGTGCCAGCAGCTTTGGGCAATACAATGAGCAGTTCTTC.

The chain recombines TRBV7-2 with TRBJ2-5; D perhaps matches TRBD2 (5 bases). Trimming took off 1 base at V and 7 bases at J, with 16 bases between the two ends. The germline CDR1 and CDR2 sequences are SGHTA and FQGNSA. This CDR3 comprises 15 residues. CDR3 bases: TGTGCCAGCAGCTTAGTGTACCTAGCCGATGGGACCCAGTACTTC. Protein sequence: CASSLVYLADGTQYF. Full variable domain (missing parts from reference TRBV7-2 and TRBJ2-5): GAGVSQSPSNKVTEKGKDVELRCDPISGHTALYWYRQSLGQGLEFLIYFQGNSAPDKSGLPSDRFSAERTGGSVSTLTIQRTQQEDSAVYLCASSLVYLADGTQYFGPGTRLLVL.

This clone was detected once. CDR3 coding DNA: TGTGCCAGCAGGGACAGGGGAAAGACTGAAGCTTTCTTT. Amino acid sequence: CASRDRGKTEAFF. V gene TRBV6-5 combines with J gene TRBJ1-1; 9 bases line up with TRBD1. Germline lookup yields CDR1 MNHEY and CDR2 SVGAGI. V dropped 6 bases and J dropped 5; count of bases not matched to a gene: 4. CDR3 length: 13 residues.

The chain uses TRBV10-3 and TRBJ2-1; 8 nucleotides agree with TRBD2. J gave up 6 bases and V 10 bases, and 2 bases lay outside the gene matches. Germline V gene lookup returns CDR1 ENHRY and CDR2 SYGVKD. This CDR3 comprises 11 residues. The CDR3 DNA reads as TGTGCCACGGGAGGGCCCAATGAGCAGTTCTTC. Residues: CATGGPNEQFF.

To note about this clone: Compared with germline, one end of the junction differs, possibly owing to a read error. The CDR3 DNA follows: TGTGCCAGCAGTGCTTCGTCTAGCGGGAGACTGGTGGTCTTC. Residues: CASSASSSGRLVVF. The V call is TRBV2, the J call TRBJ2-1; 10 positions match TRBD2. Germline CDR1 and CDR2: SNHLY and FYNNEI. The CDR3 runs 14 residues.

The chain recombines TRBV5-5 with TRBJ2-3; either TRBD1 or TRBD2 may fit D (5 bases each). Germline V gene data show CDR1 as SGHKS and CDR2 as YYEKEE (reference sequence). Between the trimmed V and J ends, which lost 5 bases and 6 bases, there was a span of 16 bases. The CDR3 is made up of 14 amino acids. For the CDR3, the DNA is TGTGCCAGCAGAAGGGGCGCCGGGGCGGATACGCAGTATTTT. Amino acids: CASRRGAGADTQYF.

The chain combines TRBV28 with TRBJ2-1; 8 bases match TRBD2. The CDR3 is made up of 19 amino acids. The germline CDR1 and CDR2 sequences are MDHEN and SYDVKM. The J segment lost 0 bases and the V segment lost 6 bases, leaving 16 bases of the junction unmatched. CDR3 sequence: CASSPRRLAGGSSYNEQFF. Here the CDR3 DNA reads TGTGCCAGCAGCCCACGTCGGCTAGCGGGTGGGAGCTCCTACAATGAGCAGTTCTTC.

This clone was seen a few times. The chain is built from TRBV7-2 and TRBJ1-5; D uncertain. The V gene's germline CDR1 is SGHTA and CDR2 FQGNSA. V was shortened by 5 bases and J by 8 bases, with 13 bases between the two germline ends. CDR3 length: 13 amino acids. The CDR3 DNA reads as TGTGCCAGCAGCCAGGCTTTTGAGGAGCCCCAGCATTTT. It encodes CASSQAFEEPQHF.

This chain joins TRBV9 and TRBJ2-2; TRBD2 aligns across 13 bases. CDR3 size: 18 residues. The ends lost 2 bases at V and 0 bases at J; junction bases unmatched: 4. Germline lookup yields CDR1 SGDLS and CDR2 YYNGEE. CDR3 in amino acids: CASSVLGLAGSNTGELFF. DNA of the CDR3: TGTGCCAGCAGCGTTCTGGGACTAGCGGGATCGAACACCGGGGAGCTGTTTTTT. The entire variable domain, with the rest obtained from reference TRBV9 and TRBJ2-2, is as follows: DSGVTQTPKHLITATGQRVTLRCSPRSGDLSVYWYQQSLDQGLQFLIQYYNGEERAKGNILERFSAQQFPDLHSELNLSSLELGDSALYFCASSVLGLAGSNTGELFFGEGSRLTVL.

This clone showed up just once. The gene calls are TRBV28 and TRBJ1-5, with D perhaps matching TRBD1 (5 bases). Germline-derived CDR1 and CDR2 are MDHEN and SYDVKM. Trimming removed 4 bases from V and 0 bases from J, with 16 bases in between. CDR3 length: 17 residues. CDR3 sequence (DNA): TGTGCCAGCAGTTCTCGACAGAACTCATATAGCAATCAGCCCCAGCATTTT. It is translated as CASSSRQNSYSNQPQHF.

This clone has only one observation. The rearrangement links TRBV5-1 to TRBJ2-1, with D maybe TRBD2 (5 bases). CDR3 length: 15 residues. Germline assignment: CDR1 SGHRS and CDR2 YFSETQ. V lost 1 base and J 1 base, leaving 9 bases between the germline ends. The CDR3 here is CASSLQGLSYNEQFF. CDR3 DNA sequence: TGCGCCAGCAGCTTGCAAGGACTTTCCTACAATGAGCAGTTCTTC. The variable domain in full, completed from reference TRBV5-1 and TRBJ2-1, reads KAGVTQTPRYLIKTRGQQVTLSCSPISGHRSVSWYQQTPGQGLQFLFEYFSETQRNKGNFPGRFSGRQFSNSRSEMNVSTLELGDSALYLCASSLQGLSYNEQFFGPGTRLTVL.